This TCR beta chain was recorded in a study of cytotoxic CD8 clonotypes in ibrutinib-treated CLL. Looking at the study overall: Researchers reported 11 relapsed/refractory and roughly 15 treatment-naive patients, some 18 of them IGHV unmutated. Once treatment had gone on for a median of 12 months, range 6 to 36, response samples were drawn. Findings of the study overall: Once treatment began, public clonotypes, which were uncommon, contracted or stayed stable.

V was cut by 6 bases and J by 6 bases, with 24 bases left in between. Germline assignment: CDR1 MDHEN and CDR2 SYDVKM. The CDR3 loop spans 17 amino acids. TCRdb's table, derived via immunoSEQ multiplex PCR, lists solely in-frame clones and lacks some. The repertoire holds roughly 200,000 clones, with 72% as singletons. Note on this clone: Its target is unknown.

The J gene is TRBJ1-5, the V gene TRBV28; possibly TRBD1 for D (6 bases). This clonotype was sampled from a human donor with chronic lymphocytic leukemia. Sequenced here: PBMCs, sampled after 24 months of ibrutinib treatment. The DNA of the CDR3 is TGTGCCAGCAGCTTTATCTCGGGGGCGCGGAATCCTCAGCCCCAGCATTTT. Its protein product is CASSFISGARNPQPQHF.